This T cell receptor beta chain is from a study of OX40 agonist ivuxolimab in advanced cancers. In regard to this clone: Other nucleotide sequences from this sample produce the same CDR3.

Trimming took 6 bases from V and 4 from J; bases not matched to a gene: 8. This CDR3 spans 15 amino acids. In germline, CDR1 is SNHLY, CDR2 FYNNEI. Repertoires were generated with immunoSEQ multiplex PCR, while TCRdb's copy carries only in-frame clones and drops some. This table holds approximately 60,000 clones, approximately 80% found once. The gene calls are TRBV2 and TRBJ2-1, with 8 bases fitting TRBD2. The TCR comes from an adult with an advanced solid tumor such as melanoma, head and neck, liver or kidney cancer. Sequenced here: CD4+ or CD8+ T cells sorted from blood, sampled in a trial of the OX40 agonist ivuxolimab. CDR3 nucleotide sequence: TGTGCCAGCAGGAAGGGCGGGGGGACATACAATGAGCAGTTCTTC. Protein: CASRKGGGTYNEQFF.